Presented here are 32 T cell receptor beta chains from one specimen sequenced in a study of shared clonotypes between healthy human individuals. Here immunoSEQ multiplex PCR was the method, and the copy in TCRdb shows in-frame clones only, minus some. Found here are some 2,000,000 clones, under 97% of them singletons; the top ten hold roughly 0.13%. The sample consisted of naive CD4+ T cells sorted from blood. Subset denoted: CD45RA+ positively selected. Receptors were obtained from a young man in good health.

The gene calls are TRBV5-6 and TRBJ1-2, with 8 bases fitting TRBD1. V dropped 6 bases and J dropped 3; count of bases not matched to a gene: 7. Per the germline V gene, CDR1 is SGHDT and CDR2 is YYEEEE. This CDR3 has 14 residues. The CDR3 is CASNPTGDDYGYTF. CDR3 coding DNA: TGTGCCAGCAACCCGACAGGGGACGACTATGGCTACACCTTC.

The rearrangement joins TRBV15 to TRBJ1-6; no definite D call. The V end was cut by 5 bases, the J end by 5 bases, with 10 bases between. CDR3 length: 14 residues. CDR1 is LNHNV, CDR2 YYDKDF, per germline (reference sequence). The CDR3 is CATSFSENNSPLHF. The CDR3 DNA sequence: TGTGCCACCAGCTTCAGTGAAAATAATTCACCCCTCCACTTT.

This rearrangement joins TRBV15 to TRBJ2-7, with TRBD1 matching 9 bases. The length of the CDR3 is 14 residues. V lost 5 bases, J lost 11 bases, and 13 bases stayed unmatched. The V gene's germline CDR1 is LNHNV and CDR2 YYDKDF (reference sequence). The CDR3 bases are TGTGCCACCAGCCCCGGGACAGGGCTAGGAATCAAGTACTTC. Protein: CATSPGTGLGIKYF. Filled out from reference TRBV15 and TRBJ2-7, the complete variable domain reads DAMVIQNPRYQVTQFGKPVTLSCSQTLNHNVMYWYQQKSSQAPKLLFHYYDKDFNNEADTPDNFQSRRPNTSFCFLDIRSPGLGDTAMYLCATSPGTGLGIKYFGPGTRLTVT.

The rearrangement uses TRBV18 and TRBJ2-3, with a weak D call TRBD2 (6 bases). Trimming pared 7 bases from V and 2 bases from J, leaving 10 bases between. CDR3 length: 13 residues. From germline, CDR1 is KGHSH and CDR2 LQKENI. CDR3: CASFGGTTDTQYF. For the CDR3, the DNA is TGTGCCAGCTTTGGGGGGACCACAGATACGCAGTATTTT.

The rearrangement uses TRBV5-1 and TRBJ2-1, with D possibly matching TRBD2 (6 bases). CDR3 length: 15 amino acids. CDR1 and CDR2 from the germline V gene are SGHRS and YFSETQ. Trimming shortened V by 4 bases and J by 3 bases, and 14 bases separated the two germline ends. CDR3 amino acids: CASSQRLGYYNEQFF. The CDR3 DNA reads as TGCGCCAGCAGCCAGCGACTAGGTTACTACAATGAGCAGTTCTTC.

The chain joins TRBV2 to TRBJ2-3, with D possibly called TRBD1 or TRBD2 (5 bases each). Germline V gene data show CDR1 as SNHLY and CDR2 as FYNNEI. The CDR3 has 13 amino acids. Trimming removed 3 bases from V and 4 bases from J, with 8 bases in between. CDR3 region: CASSDRDPDTQYF. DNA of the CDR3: TGTGCCAGCAGTGATCGGGACCCAGATACGCAGTATTTT.

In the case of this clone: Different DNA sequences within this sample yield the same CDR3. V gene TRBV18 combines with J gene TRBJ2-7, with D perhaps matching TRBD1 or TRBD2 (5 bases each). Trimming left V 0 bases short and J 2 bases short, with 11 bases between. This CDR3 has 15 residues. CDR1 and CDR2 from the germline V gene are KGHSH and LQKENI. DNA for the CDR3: TGTGCCAGCTCACCACCGGGCAGGGAGACCTACGAGCAGTACTTC. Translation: CASSPPGRETYEQYF. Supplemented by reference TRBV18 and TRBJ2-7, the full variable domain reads NAGVMQNPRHLVRRRGQEARLRCSPMKGHSHVYWYRQLPEEGLKFMVYLQKENIIDESGMPKERFSAEFPKEGPSILRIQQVVRGDSAAYFCASSPPGRETYEQYFGPGTRLTVT.

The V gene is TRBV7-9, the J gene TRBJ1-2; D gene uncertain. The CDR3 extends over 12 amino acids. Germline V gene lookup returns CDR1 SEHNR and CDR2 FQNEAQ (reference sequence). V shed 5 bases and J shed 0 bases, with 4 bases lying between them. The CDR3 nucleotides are TGTGCCAGCAGCACTACTAACTATGGCTACACCTTC. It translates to CASSTTNYGYTF.

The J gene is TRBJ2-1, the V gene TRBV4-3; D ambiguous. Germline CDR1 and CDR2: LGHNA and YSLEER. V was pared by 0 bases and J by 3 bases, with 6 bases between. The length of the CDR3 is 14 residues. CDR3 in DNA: TGCGCCAGCAGCCAAGAGTACCTCTACAATGAGCAGTTCTTC. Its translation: CASSQEYLYNEQFF.

The CDR3 coding sequence is TGTGCCAGCAGCAAAGCTCCGGGCGAAAATACGCAGTATTTT. Its translation is CASSKAPGENTQYF. V is TRBV21-1 and J is TRBJ2-3. TRBV21-1 represents a pseudogene. This CDR3 is 14 amino acids long.

In DNA form, the CDR3 reads TGTGCCAGCAGCTTGGAGACAGGGAGTACCCCTGGGGCCAACGTCCTGACTTTC. It encodes CASSLETGSTPGANVLTF. V and J are TRBV5-6 and TRBJ2-6; TRBD1 matches at 7 bases. V was pared by 0 bases and J by 2 bases, with 8 bases of the junction left unmatched. Germline CDR1 SGHDT, CDR2 YYEEEE. The CDR3 is 18 residues long.

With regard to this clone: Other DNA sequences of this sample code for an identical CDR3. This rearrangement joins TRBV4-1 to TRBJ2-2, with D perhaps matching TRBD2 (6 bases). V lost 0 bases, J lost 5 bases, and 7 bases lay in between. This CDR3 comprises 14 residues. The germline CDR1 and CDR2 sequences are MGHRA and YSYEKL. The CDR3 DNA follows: TGCGCCAGCAGCCAAGAGGGGGGTACCGGGGAGCTGTTTTTT. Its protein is CASSQEGGTGELFF.

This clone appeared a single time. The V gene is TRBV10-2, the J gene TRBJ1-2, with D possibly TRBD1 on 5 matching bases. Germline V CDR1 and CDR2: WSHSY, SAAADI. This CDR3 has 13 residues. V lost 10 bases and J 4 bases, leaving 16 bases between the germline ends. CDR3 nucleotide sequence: TGCGCCACCCCGGGACCGTCGGGCTATGGCTACACCTTC. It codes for CATPGPSGYGYTF.

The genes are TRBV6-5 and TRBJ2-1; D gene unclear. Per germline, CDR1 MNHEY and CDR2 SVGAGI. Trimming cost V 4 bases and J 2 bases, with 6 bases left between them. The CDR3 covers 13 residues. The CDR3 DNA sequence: TGTGCCAGCAGTTCCGGAGCCTACAATGAGCAGTTCTTC. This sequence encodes CASSSGAYNEQFF.

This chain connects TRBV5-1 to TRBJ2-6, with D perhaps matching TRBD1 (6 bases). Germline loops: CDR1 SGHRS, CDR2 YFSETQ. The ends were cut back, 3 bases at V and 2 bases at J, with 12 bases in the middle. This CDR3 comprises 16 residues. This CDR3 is CASSYMAGAGANVLTF. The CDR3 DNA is TGCGCCAGCAGCTACATGGCAGGGGCTGGGGCCAACGTCCTGACTTTC.

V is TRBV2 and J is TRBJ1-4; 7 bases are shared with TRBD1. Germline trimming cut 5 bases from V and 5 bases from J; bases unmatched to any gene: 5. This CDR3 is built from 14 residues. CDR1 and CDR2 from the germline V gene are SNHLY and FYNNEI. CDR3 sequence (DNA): TGTGCCAGCAGTCAACAGGGGATAAATGAAAAACTGTTTTTT. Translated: CASSQQGINEKLFF.

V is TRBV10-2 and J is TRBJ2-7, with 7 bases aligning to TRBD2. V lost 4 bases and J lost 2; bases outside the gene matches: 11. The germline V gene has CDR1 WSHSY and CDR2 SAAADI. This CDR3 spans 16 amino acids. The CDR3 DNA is TGCGCCAGCAGTGGAAGCCCTGAAGCGGGAACCTACGAGCAGTACTTC. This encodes CASSGSPEAGTYEQYF.

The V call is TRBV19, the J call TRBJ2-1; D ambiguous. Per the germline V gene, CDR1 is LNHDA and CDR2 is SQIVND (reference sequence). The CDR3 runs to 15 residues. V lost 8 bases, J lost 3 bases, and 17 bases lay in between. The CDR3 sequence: CASRPLDAGYNEQFF. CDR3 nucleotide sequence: TGTGCCAGTCGCCCCCTCGACGCCGGCTACAATGAGCAGTTCTTC.

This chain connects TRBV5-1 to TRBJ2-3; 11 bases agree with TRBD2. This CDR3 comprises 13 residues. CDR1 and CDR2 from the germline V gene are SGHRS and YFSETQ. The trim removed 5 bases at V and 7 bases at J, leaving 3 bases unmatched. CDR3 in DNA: TGCGCCAGCAGTGGGACTAGCGGAAATACGCAGTATTTT. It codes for CASSGTSGNTQYF.

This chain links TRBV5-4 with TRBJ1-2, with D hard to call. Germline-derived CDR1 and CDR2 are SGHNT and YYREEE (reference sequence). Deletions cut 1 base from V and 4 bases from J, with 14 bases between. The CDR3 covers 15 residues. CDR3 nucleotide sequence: TGTGCCAGCAGCTTGTCCGGCCGCTGGAGCTATGGCTACACCTTC. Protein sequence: CASSLSGRWSYGYTF.

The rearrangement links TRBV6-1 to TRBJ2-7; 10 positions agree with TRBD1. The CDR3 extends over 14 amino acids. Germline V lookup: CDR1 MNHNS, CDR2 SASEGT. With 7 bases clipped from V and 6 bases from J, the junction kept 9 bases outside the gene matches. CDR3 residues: CASTPRTGGFEQYF. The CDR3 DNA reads TGTGCCAGCACCCCTCGGACAGGGGGGTTCGAGCAGTACTTC.

CDR3 amino acids: CASSQIKSTEAFF. The CDR3, as DNA: TGTGCCAGCAGTCAGATTAAGAGCACTGAAGCTTTCTTT. V is TRBV28 and J is TRBJ1-1; D unresolved. V dropped 5 bases and J dropped 4 bases, with 11 bases sitting between them. Germline CDR1 reads MDHEN; CDR2 reads SYDVKM. The CDR3 extends over 13 amino acids.

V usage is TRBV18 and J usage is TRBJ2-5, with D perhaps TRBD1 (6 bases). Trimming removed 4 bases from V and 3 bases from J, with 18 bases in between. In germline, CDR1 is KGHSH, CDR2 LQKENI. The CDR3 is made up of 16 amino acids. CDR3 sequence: CASSLSRQQGKETQYF. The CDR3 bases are TGTGCCAGCTCACTTAGTCGGCAACAGGGAAAAGAGACCCAGTACTTC.

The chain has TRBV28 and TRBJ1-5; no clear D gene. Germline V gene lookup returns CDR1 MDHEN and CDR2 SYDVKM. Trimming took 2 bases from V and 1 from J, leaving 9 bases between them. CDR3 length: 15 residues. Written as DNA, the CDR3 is TGTGCCAGCAGTTTAGGCAGGAGGAGCAATCAGCCCCAGCATTTT. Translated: CASSLGRRSNQPQHF.

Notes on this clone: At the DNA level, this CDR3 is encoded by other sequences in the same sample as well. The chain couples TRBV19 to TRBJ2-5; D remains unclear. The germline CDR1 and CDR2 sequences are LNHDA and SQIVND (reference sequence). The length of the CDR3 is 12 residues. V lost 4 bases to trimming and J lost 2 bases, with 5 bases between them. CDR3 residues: CASSTQQETQYF. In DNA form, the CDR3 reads TGTGCCAGTAGTACTCAACAAGAGACCCAGTACTTC.

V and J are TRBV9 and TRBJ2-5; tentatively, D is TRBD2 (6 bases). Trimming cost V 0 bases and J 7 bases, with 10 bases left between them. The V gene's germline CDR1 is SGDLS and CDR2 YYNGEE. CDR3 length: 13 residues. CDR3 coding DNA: TGTGCCAGCAGCGTAGCGGGGGACGGGACCCAGTACTTC. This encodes CASSVAGDGTQYF.

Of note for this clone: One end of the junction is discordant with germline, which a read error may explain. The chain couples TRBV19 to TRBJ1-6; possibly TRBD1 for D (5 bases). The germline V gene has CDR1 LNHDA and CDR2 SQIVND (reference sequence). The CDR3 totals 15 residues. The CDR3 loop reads CASTAGPTVNSPLHF. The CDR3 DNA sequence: TGTGCAAGTACGGCAGGGCCTACCGTAAATTCACCCCTCCACTTT.

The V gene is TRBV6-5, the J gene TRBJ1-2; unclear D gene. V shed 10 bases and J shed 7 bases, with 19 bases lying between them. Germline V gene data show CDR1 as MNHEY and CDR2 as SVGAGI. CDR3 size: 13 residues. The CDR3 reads CATLPGWRGGYTF. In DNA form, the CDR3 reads TGTGCCACCCTCCCGGGCTGGCGGGGTGGCTACACCTTC.

The CDR3 loop is CASQDRGLGHNQPQHF. The CDR3 DNA follows: TGTGCCAGCCAAGACAGGGGCCTGGGGCACAATCAGCCCCAGCATTTT. This chain connects TRBV6-6 to TRBJ1-5; 8 bases are a match to TRBD1. Germline V gives CDR1 MNHNY, CDR2 SVGAGI (reference sequence). The CDR3 runs to 16 residues. Trimming removed 8 bases from V and 3 bases from J; junction bases left unmatched: 12.

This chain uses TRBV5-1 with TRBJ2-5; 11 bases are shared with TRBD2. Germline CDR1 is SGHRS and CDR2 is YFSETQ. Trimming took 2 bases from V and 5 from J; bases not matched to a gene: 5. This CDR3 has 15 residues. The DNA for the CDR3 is TGCGCCAGCAGCTTAACTAGCGGGAGAGGGGAGACCCAGTACTTC. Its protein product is CASSLTSGRGETQYF.

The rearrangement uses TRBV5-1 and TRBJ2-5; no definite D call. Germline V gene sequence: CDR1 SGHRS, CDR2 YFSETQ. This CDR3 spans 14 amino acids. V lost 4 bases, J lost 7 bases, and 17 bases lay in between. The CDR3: CASSPEWGYGTQYF. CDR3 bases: TGCGCCAGCAGCCCGGAGTGGGGATACGGGACCCAGTACTTC.

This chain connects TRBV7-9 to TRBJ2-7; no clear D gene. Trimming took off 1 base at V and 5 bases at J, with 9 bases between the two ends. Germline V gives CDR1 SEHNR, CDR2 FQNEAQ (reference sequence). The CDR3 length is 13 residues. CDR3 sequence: CASSLEVGNEQYF. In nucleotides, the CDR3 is TGTGCCAGCAGCTTAGAAGTGGGTAACGAGCAGTACTTC.